The subject of this entry is one T cell receptor beta chain. As yet, its antigen is unknown. This entry is derived from a study of blood T cells in healthy people across ages. About the research overall: Template-switching capture recovered about one barcoded beta molecule per two T cells. Findings of the study overall: Higher diversity, along with more naive CD4+ cells, distinguished long-lived donors from aged donors. The diversity estimates, figures obtained from one million T cells, were considered underestimates. Across the age range, TCR beta diversity per million T cells fell in a roughly linear way.

Trimming cost V 4 bases and J 9 bases, with 10 bases left between them. Germline lookup yields CDR1 SGHAT and CDR2 FQNNGV. The CDR3 consists of 12 residues. It was with a sample-barcoded 5' primer and a J-beta primer mix that a second PCR of roughly 7 to 12 cycles was run. TCRdb reprocessed the 5' RACE reads with MiXCR, giving one entry per CDR3 protein. The top ten hold under 20% of the sample, which has about 770,000 distinct CDR3 sequences, around two fifths seen once. The sample taken for sequencing was blood. The gene calls are TRBV11-2 and TRBJ2-1, with D possibly being TRBD2 (7 bases). The source is a man in his sixties in good health. The CDR3 nucleotides read TGTGCCAGCAGCTCGGGGGGCCTTGAGCAGTTCTTC. Amino acids: CASSSGGLEQFF.